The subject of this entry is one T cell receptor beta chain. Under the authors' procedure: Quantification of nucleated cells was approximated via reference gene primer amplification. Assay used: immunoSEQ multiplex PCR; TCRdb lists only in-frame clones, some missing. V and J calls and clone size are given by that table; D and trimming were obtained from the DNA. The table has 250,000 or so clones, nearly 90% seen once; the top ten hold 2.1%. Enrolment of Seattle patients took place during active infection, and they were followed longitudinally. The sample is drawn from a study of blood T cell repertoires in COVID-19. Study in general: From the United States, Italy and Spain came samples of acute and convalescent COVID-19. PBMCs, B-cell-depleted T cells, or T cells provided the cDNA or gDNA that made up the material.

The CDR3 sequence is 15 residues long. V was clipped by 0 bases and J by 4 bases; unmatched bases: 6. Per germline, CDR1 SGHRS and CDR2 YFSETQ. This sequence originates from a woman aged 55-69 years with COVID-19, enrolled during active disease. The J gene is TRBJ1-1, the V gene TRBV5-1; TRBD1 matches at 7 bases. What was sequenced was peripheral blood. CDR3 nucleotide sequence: TGCGCCAGCAGCTTGGAAGAGGGGGCGCGCACTGAAGCTTTCTTT. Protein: CASSLEEGARTEAFF.